Shown below are 31 T cell receptor beta chains from a single sample sequenced in a study of CD8+CD57+ T cells in acquired aplastic anemia. Genomic DNA served as template for TCR beta VDJ and CDR3 profiling. TCRdb itself ran the reads through MiXCR, one entry per CDR3 protein. The table records roughly 170,000 distinct CDR3 sequences, almost 50% of them present only once. Whoever was chosen for sequencing had shown CD8+CD57+ cell expansion by flow cytometry. The source material was sorted CD4+, CD8+, or CD8+CD57+ T cells (not recorded which) from PBMCs. The receptor set was obtained from a human donor with aplastic anemia.

This chain uses TRBV24-1 with TRBJ2-6; the D gene could be TRBD1 or TRBD2 (5 bases each). The germline V gene has CDR1 KGHDR and CDR2 SFDVKD. Trimming took 1 base from V and 0 from J, leaving 9 bases between them. The CDR3 has 17 amino acids. CDR3 sequence: CATSDFTGGSGANVLTF. The CDR3, as DNA: TGTGCCACCAGTGATTTCACAGGAGGCTCTGGGGCCAACGTCCTGACTTTC.

The chain has TRBV24-1 and TRBJ2-3, with D maybe TRBD1 (6 bases). Looked up from germline, CDR1 is KGHDR and CDR2 is SFDVKD. Trimming stripped 3 bases from V and 5 bases from J, with 11 bases between. This CDR3 comprises 14 residues. For the CDR3, the DNA is TGTGCCACCAGTGATCCACCGACAGGAGATACGCAGTATTTT. Protein product: CATSDPPTGDTQYF.

This clonotype was picked up many times. The chain carries TRBV20-1 and TRBJ2-3, with 8 bases lining up with TRBD1. The V gene's germline CDR1 is DFQATT and CDR2 SNEGSKA (reference sequence). This CDR3 region has 15 residues. V lost 0 bases and J lost 6; bases outside the gene matches: 8. For the CDR3, the DNA is TGCAGTGCTAGAGATCCCCAGGGGGCCAGGGATACGCAGTATTTT. Translated, it gives CSARDPQGARDTQYF.

V and J are TRBV20-1 and TRBJ2-5; 7 bases agree with TRBD2. CDR3 length: 14 amino acids. The V gene's germline CDR1 is DFQATT and CDR2 SNEGSKA (reference sequence). The V segment lost 0 bases and the J segment 8 bases; nucleotides outside the gene matches: 9. CDR3 sequence reads: CSARDIGLGRTQYF. DNA for the CDR3: TGCAGTGCTAGAGATATAGGACTAGGTAGAACCCAGTACTTC.

The table lists this clonotype with a count of one. The V gene is TRBV15, the J gene TRBJ1-3; D call uncertain. Germline V gene lookup returns CDR1 LNHNV and CDR2 YYDKDF (reference sequence). The V and J ends lost 2 bases and 4 bases respectively, with 6 bases between them. The CDR3 extends over 13 amino acids. The CDR3 loop is CATSRSVGNTIYF. The CDR3 DNA follows: TGTGCCACCAGCAGAAGTGTAGGAAACACCATATATTTT.

This clonotype was counted many times. The chain is built from TRBV7-3 and TRBJ2-2, with TRBD1 matching over 7 bases. The CDR3 has 15 residues. V gave up 0 bases and J gave up 4 bases; unmatched junction bases: 2. Looked up from germline, CDR1 is SGHTA and CDR2 is FQGTGA. CDR3 amino acids: CASSLTGGSTGELFF. Written as DNA, the CDR3 is TGTGCCAGCAGCTTAACAGGGGGCAGCACCGGGGAGCTGTTTTTT.

This clonotype is a singleton in its sample. The chain couples TRBV29-1 to TRBJ2-7, with 8 nucleotides matching TRBD2. The CDR3 length is 12 residues. Per the germline V gene, CDR1 is SQVTM and CDR2 is ANQGSEA. CDR3 sequence (DNA): TGCTCGGCGGGAGGATCACTAAGCGAGCAGTACTTC. It codes for CSAGGSLSEQYF.

In this sample, this clonotype turned up many times. The chain uses TRBV2 and TRBJ2-6, with a weak D call TRBD2 (6 bases). V lost 3 bases and J 4 bases, leaving 13 bases between the germline ends. Germline-derived CDR1 and CDR2 are SNHLY and FYNNEI. This CDR3 spans 16 amino acids. The CDR3 protein is CASSDGTLTGANVLTF. The CDR3 DNA reads TGTGCCAGCAGTGACGGGACTCTAACCGGGGCCAACGTCCTGACTTTC.

The table lists this clonotype with many counts. The V call is TRBV2, the J call TRBJ1-6; D is uncertain. Germline V gives CDR1 SNHLY, CDR2 FYNNEI. The CDR3 runs to 13 residues. Trimming cost V 1 base and J 9 bases, with 7 bases left between them. CDR3 protein: CASSEGELSPLHF. As DNA, the CDR3 is TGTGCCAGCAGTGAAGGAGAACTTTCACCCCTCCACTTT.

This clonotype was observed many times. The chain recombines TRBV9 with TRBJ2-3; TRBD1 matches at 7 bases. V gave up 4 bases and J gave up 1 base; unmatched junction bases: 6. This CDR3 spans 15 amino acids. From germline, CDR1 is SGDLS and CDR2 YYNGEE. This CDR3 reads CASSTGQVGTDTQYF. CDR3 coding DNA: TGTGCCAGCAGCACCGGACAGGTGGGCACAGATACGCAGTATTTT. The whole variable domain, filled in from reference TRBV9 and TRBJ2-3, reads DSGVTQTPKHLITATGQRVTLRCSPRSGDLSVYWYQQSLDQGLQFLIQYYNGEERAKGNILERFSAQQFPDLHSELNLSSLELGDSALYFCASSTGQVGTDTQYFGPGTRLTVL.

The V gene is TRBV9, the J gene TRBJ1-2, with TRBD1 identical over 8 bases. The CDR3 has 16 amino acids. CDR1 is SGDLS, CDR2 YYNGEE, per germline. The J segment lost 8 bases and the V segment lost 4 bases, leaving 16 bases of the junction unmatched. Here the CDR3 reads CASSQVSGQGGNGYTF. CDR3 nucleotide sequence: TGTGCCAGCAGCCAAGTATCTGGACAGGGAGGAAACGGCTACACCTTC.

The genes are TRBV19 and TRBJ2-7; 8 nucleotides agree with TRBD1. The CDR3 has 13 residues. With 7 bases clipped from V and 6 bases from J, the junction kept 8 bases outside the gene matches. Germline V gene lookup returns CDR1 LNHDA and CDR2 SQIVND (reference sequence). CDR3 sequence: CASTSAQGAEQYF. The CDR3 DNA is TGTGCCAGTACAAGCGCGCAGGGGGCCGAGCAGTACTTC.

Of note for this clonotype: A junction end diverges from the germline sequence, so it may reflect a read error. V and J are TRBV9 and TRBJ2-1, with 9 bases fitting TRBD2. The germline V gene has CDR1 SGDLS and CDR2 YYNGEE. The CDR3 loop spans 16 amino acids. CDR3 region: CTSSVALAGQYNEQFF. Here the CDR3 DNA reads TGTACCAGCAGCGTAGCCCTAGCGGGGCAGTACAATGAGCAGTTCTTC.

This rearrangement joins TRBV11-2 to TRBJ2-3, with 10 bases aligning to TRBD2. The CDR3 loop spans 16 amino acids. Looked up from germline, CDR1 is SGHAT and CDR2 is FQNNGV. V lost 5 bases and J lost 3; bases outside the gene matches: 8. This CDR3 is CASSLSAGGPTDTQYF. The DNA of the CDR3 is TGTGCCAGCAGCCTGTCAGCGGGGGGGCCAACAGATACGCAGTATTTT.

The chain is built from TRBV6-5 and TRBJ2-7, with no clear D. The germline V gene has CDR1 MNHEY and CDR2 SVGAGI. CDR3 size: 14 residues. Trimming stripped 1 base from V and 5 bases from J, with 12 bases between. The DNA of the CDR3 is TGTGCCAGCAGTTACTTGGGTATTGGCGACGAGCAGTACTTC. Protein product: CASSYLGIGDEQYF.

The chain recombines TRBV11-1 with TRBJ2-5; TRBD1 agrees at 8 bases. V shed 0 bases, J shed 5 bases, and the junction held 5 bases outside the gene matches. Germline loops: CDR1 SGHAT, CDR2 FQDESV (reference sequence). This CDR3 has 15 residues. This CDR3 is CASSLARGLSETQYF. The CDR3 bases are TGTGCCAGCAGCTTAGCCAGGGGGCTGTCGGAGACCCAGTACTTC.

The chain recombines TRBV5-5 with TRBJ1-1; D remains ambiguous. V lost 0 bases, J lost 5 bases, and 8 bases lay in between. Germline V gene sequence: CDR1 SGHKS, CDR2 YYEKEE (reference sequence). The CDR3 is made up of 13 amino acids. The CDR3 loop is CASSLDLWTEAFF. CDR3 sequence (DNA): TGTGCCAGCAGCTTGGATTTGTGGACTGAAGCTTTCTTT.

A note on this clonotype: One junction end does not reproduce the germline sequence, and a read error may be involved. The chain carries TRBV19 and TRBJ1-5; TRBD1 agrees at 9 bases. The germline V gene has CDR1 LNHDA and CDR2 SQIVND (reference sequence). The CDR3 spans 14 residues. The CDR3 DNA reads TGTGCCGGTAGGCCGGGACAGGGTCCTCAGCCCCAGCATTTT. Amino acid sequence: CAGRPGQGPQPQHF.

The chain couples TRBV9 to TRBJ1-3; a possible D gene is TRBD1 (5 bases). V was clipped by 0 bases and J by 6 bases, with 13 bases between them. The length of the CDR3 is 15 residues. Germline CDR1 SGDLS, CDR2 YYNGEE. The CDR3 bases are TGTGCCAGCAGCGTAGAGGGACTGGACAAAAACACCATATATTTT. It encodes CASSVEGLDKNTIYF.

This chain connects TRBV7-4 to TRBJ2-7; 8 bases line up with TRBD1. CDR1 and CDR2 (germline): SGHVT, SQSDAQ. The CDR3 has 14 amino acids. The V gene end was trimmed by 2 bases and the J gene end by 6 bases; junction bases not matched to a gene: 6. This chain's CDR3 is CASSLRDGQGEQYF. CDR3 DNA sequence: TGTGCCAGCAGCTTAAGGGACGGACAGGGCGAGCAGTACTTC.

The sample holds many counts of this clonotype. The chain uses TRBV19 and TRBJ2-1; tentatively, D is TRBD2 (5 bases). The CDR3 consists of 16 residues. Looked up from germline, CDR1 is LNHDA and CDR2 is SQIVND (reference sequence). Deletions cut 7 bases from V and 2 bases from J, with 18 bases between. The CDR3, as DNA: TGTGCCAGTACCCGTATGGGTGGTAGCGCCTACAATGAGCAGTTCTTC. Translation gives CASTRMGGSAYNEQFF.

The chain has TRBV13 and TRBJ2-3; no definite D call. CDR3 length: 16 amino acids. CDR1 is PRHDT and CDR2 is FYEKMQ in the germline V gene (reference sequence). V shed 3 bases and J shed 1 base, with 14 bases lying between them. CDR3 nucleotides: TGTGCCAGCAGCTTGGGTCCTCAGGAAGGCACAGATACGCAGTATTTT. It is translated as CASSLGPQEGTDTQYF. Combining the CDR3 with reference TRBV13 and TRBJ2-3 gives the whole variable domain AAGVIQSPRHLIKEKRETATLKCYPIPRHDTVYWYQQGPGQDPQFLISFYEKMQSDKGSIPDRFSAQQFSDYHSELNMSSLELGDSALYFCASSLGPQEGTDTQYFGPGTRLTVL.

V and J are TRBV20-1 and TRBJ1-4; D gene ambiguous. CDR3 length: 12 amino acids. With 6 bases removed from V and 0 bases from J, the gap between germline ends came to 5 bases. Germline V gene data show CDR1 as DFQATT and CDR2 as SNEGSKA (reference sequence). As DNA, the CDR3 is TGCAGTGCGGCGACAACTAATGAAAAACTGTTTTTT. It codes for CSAATTNEKLFF.

This clonotype was counted many times. CDR3 DNA sequence: TGTGCCAGCAGTGGGCTAGCGGGGGTCCTCGGGACCGGGGAGCTGTTTTTT. Residues: CASSGLAGVLGTGELFF. The chain joins TRBV2 to TRBJ2-2, with TRBD2 matching over 10 bases. The germline CDR1 and CDR2 sequences are SNHLY and FYNNEI. This CDR3 spans 17 amino acids. With 4 bases clipped from V and 5 bases from J, the junction kept 10 bases outside the gene matches.

This clonotype was picked up a small number of times. The chain has TRBV29-1 and TRBJ1-1; the D is unclear. The V and J ends lost 6 bases and 1 base respectively, with 12 bases between them. The CDR3 has 13 residues. The germline V gene has CDR1 SQVTM and CDR2 ANQGSEA. The CDR3 spells CSVTPLRNTEAFF. CDR3 nucleotides: TGCAGCGTCACACCTTTAAGGAACACTGAAGCTTTCTTT.

There are many counts of this clonotype. The chain joins TRBV19 to TRBJ2-3; TRBD1 matches at 8 bases. Germline CDR1 is LNHDA and CDR2 is SQIVND (reference sequence). With 6 bases clipped from V and 3 bases from J, the junction kept 2 bases outside the gene matches. The CDR3 runs to 13 residues. Here the CDR3 reads CASRQGGTDTQYF. For the CDR3, the DNA is TGTGCCAGTAGACAGGGGGGAACAGATACGCAGTATTTT.

Many counts were recorded for this clonotype. The chain combines TRBV10-1 with TRBJ2-7; a possible D gene is TRBD1 (8 bases). Trimming removed 8 bases from V and 5 bases from J, with 22 bases in between. This CDR3 is 15 amino acids long. Germline values: CDR1 WNHNN, CDR2 SYGVQD (reference sequence). CDR3 region: CASQGGHRGGDEQYF. CDR3 bases: TGCGCCAGCCAGGGGGGTCACAGGGGGGGCGACGAGCAGTACTTC.

This clonotype was picked up many times. The chain combines TRBV11-3 with TRBJ2-1; D not resolved. The CDR3 consists of 14 residues. V was pared by 5 bases and J by 5 bases, with 13 bases between. Germline V lookup: CDR1 SGHNT, CDR2 YENEEA. CDR3 coding DNA: TGTGCCAGCAGCGCCACTCCTGGAAACAATGAGCAGTTCTTC. Translated, it gives CASSATPGNNEQFF.

The table lists this clonotype with many counts. The chain has TRBV10-1 and TRBJ1-1; D remains ambiguous. The CDR3 is 12 residues long. Germline V CDR1 and CDR2: WNHNN, SYGVQD (reference sequence). Trimming cost V 3 bases and J 4 bases, with 6 bases left between them. Here the CDR3 DNA reads TGCGCCAGCAGTGACCCGTTCACTGAAGCTTTCTTT. This translates into CASSDPFTEAFF.

In this sample, this clonotype turned up many times. V usage is TRBV11-1 and J usage is TRBJ2-3; D gene unclear. Trimming took 5 bases from V and 0 from J, leaving 15 bases between them. Germline assignment: CDR1 SGHAT and CDR2 FQDESV (reference sequence). CDR3 length: 16 amino acids. The CDR3 DNA reads as TGTGCCAGCAGCATTTTCAGGTTTTCTAGCACAGATACGCAGTATTTT. It encodes CASSIFRFSSTDTQYF.

The CDR3 DNA reads as TGTGCCAGTAGTATAGATGGGGGGAATGGCTACACCTTC. It encodes CASSIDGGNGYTF. The genes are TRBV19 and TRBJ1-2, with D possibly TRBD1 on 5 matching bases. V lost 0 bases and J 6 bases, leaving 8 bases between the germline ends. The germline CDR1 and CDR2 sequences are LNHDA and SQIVND (reference sequence). This CDR3 is built from 13 residues.